This T cell receptor (beta chain) was profiled in a study of T cells in Graves' hyperthyroidism and ophthalmopathy. Trimming cost V 8 bases and J 6 bases, with 16 bases left between them. The CDR3 covers 14 residues. Germline CDR1 SGHTA, CDR2 FQGTGA. This clonotype was seen only a few times. RNA transcripts provided the source from which TCR beta CDR3 regions were amplified. First-round RT-PCR with HTBI primers amplified the TCR CDR3 region. TCRdb reprocessed the multiplex PCR reads with MiXCR, giving one entry per CDR3 protein. The data show a few hundred thousand distinct CDR3 sequences, with 17% seen just once and 53% held by the top ten.

The specimen was blood. V gene TRBV7-3 combines with J gene TRBJ2-2, with D possibly matching TRBD1 (5 bases). The clonotype was recovered from a woman between 45 and 60 years old with Graves' hyperthyroidism. The CDR3 DNA reads TGTGCCAGCGGCAACCCCCGCAGGGCCGGGGAGCTGTTTTTT. This codes for CASGNPRRAGELFF.